This T cell receptor (beta chain) was captured in a study of control samples from healthy donors and cancer patients. Here immunoSEQ multiplex PCR was the method, and the copy in TCRdb shows in-frame clones only, minus some. The sample includes approximately 19,000 clones, less than 90% of them seen just once. The sequenced sample consisted of PBMCs. This receptor was obtained from a woman aged 70 to 79 with lung cancer.

The CDR3 sequence: CASSKRGTGQYF. DNA for the CDR3: TGTGCCAGCAGCAAAAGGGGGACTGGGCAGTACTTC. This chain joins TRBV21-1 and TRBJ2-7. TRBV21-1 is given as a pseudogene. The CDR3 consists of 12 residues.